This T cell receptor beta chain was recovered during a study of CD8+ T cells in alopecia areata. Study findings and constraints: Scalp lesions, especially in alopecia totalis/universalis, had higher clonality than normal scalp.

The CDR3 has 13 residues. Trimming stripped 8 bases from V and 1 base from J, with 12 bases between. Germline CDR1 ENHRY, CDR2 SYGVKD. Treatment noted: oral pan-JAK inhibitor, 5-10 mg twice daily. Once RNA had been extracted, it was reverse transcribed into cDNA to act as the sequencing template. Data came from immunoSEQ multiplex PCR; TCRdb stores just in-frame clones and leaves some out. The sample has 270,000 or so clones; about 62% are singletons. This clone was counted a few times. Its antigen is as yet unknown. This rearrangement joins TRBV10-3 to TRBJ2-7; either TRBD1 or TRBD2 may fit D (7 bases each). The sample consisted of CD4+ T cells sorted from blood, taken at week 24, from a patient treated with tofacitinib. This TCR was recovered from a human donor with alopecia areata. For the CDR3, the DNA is TGTGCCATCGCAGCGGGACAGTCCTACGAGCAGTACTTC. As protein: CAIAAGQSYEQYF.